This T cell receptor beta chain was identified during a study of T cell changes during pregnancy in multiple sclerosis. The table came from immunoSEQ multiplex PCR; TCRdb's copy has only in-frame clones and leaves some out. The table includes fewer than 20,000 clones, under 90% detected once. CDR1 SGHVS and CDR2 FQNEAQ come from the germline V gene. With 0 bases clipped from V and 3 bases from J, the junction kept 8 bases outside the gene matches. The CDR3 contains 19 residues. The chain uses TRBV7-8 and TRBJ2-5; TRBD2 matches at 15 bases. Here the sequenced sample was CD8+ T cells from peripheral blood mononuclear cells, taken after pregnancy. The TCR originated in a female donor with multiple sclerosis, enrolled in a pregnancy study. CDR3 amino acids: CASSLARTSGGAREETQYF. The CDR3 nucleotides read TGTGCCAGCAGCTTAGCCCGGACTAGCGGGGGGGCTCGGGAAGAGACCCAGTACTTC.